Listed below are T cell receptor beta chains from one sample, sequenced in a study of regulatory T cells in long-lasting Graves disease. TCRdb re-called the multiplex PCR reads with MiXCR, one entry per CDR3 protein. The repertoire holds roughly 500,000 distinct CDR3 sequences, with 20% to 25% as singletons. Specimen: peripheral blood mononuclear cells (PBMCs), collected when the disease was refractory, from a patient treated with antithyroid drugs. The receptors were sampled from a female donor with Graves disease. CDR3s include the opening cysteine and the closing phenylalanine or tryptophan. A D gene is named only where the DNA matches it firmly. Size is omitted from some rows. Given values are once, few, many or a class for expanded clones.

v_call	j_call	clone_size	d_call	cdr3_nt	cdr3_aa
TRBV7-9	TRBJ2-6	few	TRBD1	TGTGCCAGCAGCTGGGACAGGCTCTCCGGGGCCAACGTCCTGACTTTC	CASSWDRLSGANVLTF
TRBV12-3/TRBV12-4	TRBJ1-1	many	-	TGTGCCAGCAGCTTAGAGGGGCCGAACACTGAAGCTTTCTTT	CASSLEGPNTEAFF
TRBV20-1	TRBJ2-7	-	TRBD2	TGCAGTGCCCCCCGGGGGGGGACAAGGGCTGGCGAGCAGTACTTC	CSAPRGGTRAGEQYF
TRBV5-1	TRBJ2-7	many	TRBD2	TGCGCCAGCAGCACTGGGACGGGAGGGCGGTTCGACGAGCAGTACTTC	CASSTGTGGRFDEQYF
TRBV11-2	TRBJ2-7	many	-	TGTGCCAGCAGCTTAAGGACGGTTTCCTACGAGCAGTACTTC	CASSLRTVSYEQYF
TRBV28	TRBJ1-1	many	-	TGTGCCAGCAGTTTTCAGCAATACACTGAAGCTTTCTTT	CASSFQQYTEAFF
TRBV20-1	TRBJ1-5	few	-	TGCAGTGCTAGGGGTCAGAATCAGCCCCAGCATTTT	CSARGQNQPQHF
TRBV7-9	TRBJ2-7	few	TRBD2	TGTGCCAGCAGTTATATGGGACTAGCGGGAGGGGTGCAGTACTTC	CASSYMGLAGGVQYF
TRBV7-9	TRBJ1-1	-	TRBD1	TGTGCCAGCAGCCCCCGGGACAGACTCATGAACACTGAAGCTTTCTTT	CASSPRDRLMNTEAFF
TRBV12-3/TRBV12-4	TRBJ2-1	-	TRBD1	TGTGCCAGCAGCCGGGACAGCCTTATAGGAGAGCAGTTCTTC	CASSRDSLIGEQFF
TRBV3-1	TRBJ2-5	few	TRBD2	TGTGCCAGCAGCCAACCCGGGAGGATCCAAGAGACCCAGTACTTC	CASSQPGRIQETQYF
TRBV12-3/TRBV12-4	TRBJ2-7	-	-	TGTGCCAGCAGTTTCGTGGTGTACGAGCAGTACTTC	CASSFVVYEQYF
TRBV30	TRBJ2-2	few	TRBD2	TGTGCCTGGAGCCGATCTCTAGCGGGAGGAGCCGGGGAGCTGTTTTTT	CAWSRSLAGGAGELFF
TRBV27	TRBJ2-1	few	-	TGTGCCAGCAGTTTCGGTGGGACAAACTACAATGAGCAGTTCTTC	CASSFGGTNYNEQFF
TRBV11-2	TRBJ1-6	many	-	TGTGCCAGCAGCCCAAGTGGTGCCTATTCACCCCTCCACTTT	CASSPSGAYSPLHF
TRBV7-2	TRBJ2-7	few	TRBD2	TGTGCCAGCAGCTTAGGCTCTAGCGGGATGTACGAGCAGTACTTC	CASSLGSSGMYEQYF
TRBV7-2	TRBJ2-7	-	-	TGTGCCAGCAGCTTCCCGGGACTGTACGAGCAGTACTTC	CASSFPGLYEQYF
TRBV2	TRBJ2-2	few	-	TGTGCCAGCAGATCCAGGGGAGTAAACACCGGGGGGCTGTTTTTT	CASRSRGVNTGGLFF
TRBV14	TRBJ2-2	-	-	TGTGCCAGCAGCCAATATGTGACAGACATCACCGGGGAGCTGTTTTTT	CASSQYVTDITGELFF
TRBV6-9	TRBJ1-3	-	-	TGTGCCAGCAGTTACTCATGGGGTCTGGAAAACACCATATATTTT	CASSYSWGLENTIYF
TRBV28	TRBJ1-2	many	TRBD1	TGTGCCAGCAGTAGACTTGGACAGGACCTCTATGGCTACACCTTC	CASSRLGQDLYGYTF
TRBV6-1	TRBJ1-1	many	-	TGTGCCAGCAGGGAAACAGGGCGGGCGGCGAGCACTGAAGCTTTCTTT	CASRETGRAASTEAFF
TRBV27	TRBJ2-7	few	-	TGTGCCAGCAGTTTTGGCAGGGAATACGAAGGGCAGTACTTC	CASSFGREYEGQYF
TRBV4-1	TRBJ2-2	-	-	TGCGCCAGCAGCCAAGGCGTGATCACCGGGGAGCTGTTTTTT	CASSQGVITGELFF
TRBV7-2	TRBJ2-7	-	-	TGTGCCAGCAGCTTAGACATACTGTCGAAGTACGAGCAGTACTTC	CASSLDILSKYEQYF
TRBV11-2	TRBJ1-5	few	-	TGTGCTACCGGGGACGGCAATCAGCCCCAGCATTTT	CATGDGNQPQHF
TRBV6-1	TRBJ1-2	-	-	TGTGCCAGCACAATAGGGGGGGTCTATGGCTACACCTTC	CASTIGGVYGYTF
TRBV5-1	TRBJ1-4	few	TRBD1	TGCGCCAGCAAACCCTCGACAGGGCAAGAAAAACTGTTTTTT	CASKPSTGQEKLFF
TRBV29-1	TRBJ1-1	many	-	TGCAGCGCTGTTGTTCCCGGACGGGCGAACACTGAAGCTTTCTTT	CSAVVPGRANTEAFF
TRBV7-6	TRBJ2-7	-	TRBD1	TGTGCCAGCAGCCCCGGACAGGTGCCCACGCCGCAGTACTTC	CASSPGQVPTPQYF
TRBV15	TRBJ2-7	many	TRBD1	TGTGCCACCAGCCCCGACAGGGGTTTCAACGAGCAGTACTTC	CATSPDRGFNEQYF
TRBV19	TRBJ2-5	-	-	TGTGCCAGTAGTATCCGACAGTTCGGGGAGACCCAGTACTTC	CASSIRQFGETQYF
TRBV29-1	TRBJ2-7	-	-	TGCAGCGTTGTGGATCATTATGGGGAGACCTACGAGCAGTACTTC	CSVVDHYGETYEQYF
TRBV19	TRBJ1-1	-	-	TGTGCCAGTAGTATTTTCCAGGGAGGCACTGAAGCTTTCTTT	CASSIFQGGTEAFF
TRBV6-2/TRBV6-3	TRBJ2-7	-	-	TGTGCCAGCAGTTACTGGGCGGAAGAGCAGTACTTC	CASSYWAEEQYF
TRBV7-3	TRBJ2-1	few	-	TGTGCCAGCAGCGGGTTTGGGGGGAACAATGAGCAGTTCTTC	CASSGFGGNNEQFF
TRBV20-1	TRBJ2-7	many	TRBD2	TGCAGTGCTAGCGGACTAGCGGGAGGCGAGCAGTACTTC	CSASGLAGGEQYF
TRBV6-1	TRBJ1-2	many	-	TGTGCCAGCAGTGACGGGGGGATACATGGCTACACCTTC	CASSDGGIHGYTF
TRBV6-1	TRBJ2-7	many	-	TGTGCCAGCGGTCCACGGCACGAGCAGTACTTC	CASGPRHEQYF
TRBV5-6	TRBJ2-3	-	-	TGTGCCAGCAGCGAGGACGGCCCCTGGGATACGCAGTATTTT	CASSEDGPWDTQYF
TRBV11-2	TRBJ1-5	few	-	TGTGCCAGCAGCTCCGACCGGAGGAGTTATAGCAATCAGCCCCAGCATTTT	CASSSDRRSYSNQPQHF
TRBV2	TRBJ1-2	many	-	TGTGCCAGCAGTGAAGCGAGGCTCCCGGGCTATGGCTACACCTTC	CASSEARLPGYGYTF
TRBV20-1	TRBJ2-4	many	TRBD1	TGCAGTGCCCCCATCGGACAGGGGGACAAAAACATTCAGTACTTC	CSAPIGQGDKNIQYF
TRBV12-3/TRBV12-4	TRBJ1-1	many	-	TGTGCCAGCAGTTTCTCCGATTTGAACACTGAAGCTTTCTTT	CASSFSDLNTEAFF
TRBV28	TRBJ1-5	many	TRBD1	TGTGCCAGCAGTTCGGGACAGCGACATAGCAATCAGCCCCAGCATTTT	CASSSGQRHSNQPQHF
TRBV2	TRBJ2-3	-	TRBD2	TGTGCCAGCAGCCAAGGCGCGGGAGGGATAGATACGCAGTATTTT	CASSQGAGGIDTQYF
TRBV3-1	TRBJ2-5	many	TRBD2	TGTGCCAGCAGCCAAGGGGGAGGTCGGGAGGGCGGACAGACCCAGTACTTC	CASSQGGGREGGQTQYF
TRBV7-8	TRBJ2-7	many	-	TGTGCCAGCAGCTTAGATTGGACAGTCTACGAGCAGTACTTC	CASSLDWTVYEQYF
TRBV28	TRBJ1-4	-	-	TGTGCCAGCAGTTTATCCCCAAACAAACTGTTTTTT	CASSLSPNKLFF
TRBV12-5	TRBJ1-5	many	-	TGTGCTAGCAGCCTCGACGGGCTCAATCAGCCCCAGCATTTT	CASSLDGLNQPQHF
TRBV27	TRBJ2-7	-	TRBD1	TGTGCCAGCAGGTCATCTAGGGGACAGGGGTTATACGAGCAGTACTTC	CASRSSRGQGLYEQYF
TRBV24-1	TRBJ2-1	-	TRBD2	TGTGCCACCAGTGCCTGGCCTACTAGCGGGAGGGATGAGCAGTTCTTC	CATSAWPTSGRDEQFF
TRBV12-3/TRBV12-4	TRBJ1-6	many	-	TGTGCCAGCAGTTCCCAGGGGCGGGATTCACCCCTCCACTTT	CASSSQGRDSPLHF
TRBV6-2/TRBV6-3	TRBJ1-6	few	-	TGTGCCAGCAGTTATGCGACAAATTCACCCCTCCACTTT	CASSYATNSPLHF
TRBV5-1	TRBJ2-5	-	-	TGCGCCAGCAGCTTGGAGTATAACAGGGTGGGAGAGACCCAGTACTTC	CASSLEYNRVGETQYF
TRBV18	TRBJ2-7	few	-	TGTGCCAGCTCACCATCTGGGGCAGGAACCTACGAGCAGTACTTC	CASSPSGAGTYEQYF
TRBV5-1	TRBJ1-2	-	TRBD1	TGCGCCAGCAGCGACCGGACAGGGGGCTATGGCTACACCTTC	CASSDRTGGYGYTF
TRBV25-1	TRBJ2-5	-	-	TGTGCCAGCAGTGAATGGTCAGGTCAAGAGACCCAGTACTTC	CASSEWSGQETQYF
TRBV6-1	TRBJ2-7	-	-	TGTGCCAGCAGTACCGGGTCTTTCGGCGAGCAGTACTTC	CASSTGSFGEQYF